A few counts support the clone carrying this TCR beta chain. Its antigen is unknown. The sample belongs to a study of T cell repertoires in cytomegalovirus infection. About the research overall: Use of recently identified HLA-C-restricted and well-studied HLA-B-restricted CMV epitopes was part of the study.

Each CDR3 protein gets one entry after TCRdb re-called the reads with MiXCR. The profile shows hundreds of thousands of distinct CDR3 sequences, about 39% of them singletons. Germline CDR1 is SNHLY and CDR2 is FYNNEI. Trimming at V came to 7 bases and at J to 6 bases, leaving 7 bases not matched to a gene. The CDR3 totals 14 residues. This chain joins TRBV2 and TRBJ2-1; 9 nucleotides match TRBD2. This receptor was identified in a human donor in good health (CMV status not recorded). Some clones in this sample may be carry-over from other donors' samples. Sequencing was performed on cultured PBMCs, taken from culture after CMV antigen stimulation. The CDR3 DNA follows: TGTGCCAGCAAGGGGTTAGCGGGGGTCAATGAGCAGTTCTTC. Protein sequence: CASKGLAGVNEQFF.